This entry lists 23 T cell receptor beta chains sequenced from one sample in a study of T cells in Graves' hyperthyroidism and ophthalmopathy. Amplified TCR beta CDR3 regions came from RNA transcripts. During a first-round RT-PCR of the TCR CDR3, the HTBI primer set was used. TCRdb re-analysed the multiplex PCR reads in MiXCR, keeping a single row per CDR3 protein. There are some 510,000 distinct CDR3 sequences in the sample; 46% occur only once, and 8.2% lies in the top ten. Sequenced material: peripheral blood or thyroid tissue (not recorded which). All receptors come from a woman between 18 and 29 years old with Graves' hyperthyroidism.

The CDR3 DNA sequence: TGTGCCACCGAAGGACAGAGGGAGAACACTGAAGCTTTCTTT. Its translation: CATEGQRENTEAFF. The rearrangement links TRBV24-1 to TRBJ1-1; weak D call: TRBD1 (6 bases). Trimming took off 9 bases at V and 1 base at J, with 14 bases between the two ends. The CDR3 extends over 14 amino acids. Germline assignment: CDR1 KGHDR and CDR2 SFDVKD.

CDR3 residues: CASSRGTSDSNQPQHF. CDR3 nucleotides: TGTGCCAGCTCAAGAGGGACGTCGGATAGCAATCAGCCCCAGCATTTT. V usage is TRBV2 and J usage is TRBJ1-5; perhaps TRBD1 as D (5 bases). This CDR3 region has 16 residues. Germline V gives CDR1 SNHLY, CDR2 FYNNEI. Deletions cut 8 bases from V and 0 bases from J, with 17 bases between.

This clonotype was counted ten times or more. The rearrangement joins TRBV2 to TRBJ2-5; D unresolved. Germline lookup yields CDR1 SNHLY and CDR2 FYNNEI. V was clipped by 7 bases and J by 5 bases, with 17 bases between them. The CDR3 consists of 14 residues. CDR3 protein: CASTRRVVYETQYF. DNA of the CDR3: TGTGCCAGCACCCGAAGAGTGGTTTATGAGACCCAGTACTTC.

Comments on this clonotype: Sequence at one end of the junction differs from germline and may be a read error. The rearrangement joins TRBV10-2 to TRBJ2-6; tentative D call: TRBD2 (5 bases). Germline-derived CDR1 and CDR2 are WSHSY and SAAADI. This CDR3 spans 14 amino acids. The CDR3 DNA follows: TGTGCCTGCCAGAGGGTCTCTGGGGCCAACGTCCTGACTTTC. It specifies CACQRVSGANVLTF.

J is TRBJ1-1 and V is TRBV7-9; D not resolved. This CDR3 spans 12 amino acids. V lost 5 bases, J lost 7 bases, and 11 bases lay in between. CDR1 SEHNR and CDR2 FQNEAQ come from the germline V gene (reference sequence). The CDR3 nucleotides read TGTGCCAGCAGCGGCAATGACCGTGAAGCTTTCTTT. Amino acids: CASSGNDREAFF.

This chain joins TRBV24-1 and TRBJ1-2; a possible D gene is TRBD1 (6 bases). V lost 11 bases and J lost 2, with 17 bases in between. CDR3 length: 14 residues. Germline V gene sequence: CDR1 KGHDR, CDR2 SFDVKD. Here the CDR3 DNA reads TGTGCCAGCAGCTCGATCAGGGGCAACTATGGCTACACCTTC. Translating it yields CASSSIRGNYGYTF.

This clonotype appeared a single time. An end of the junction does not agree with germline; a read error may underlie this. The rearrangement joins TRBV20-1 to TRBJ2-7; 12 nucleotides align to TRBD1. CDR3 size: 14 residues. Per germline, CDR1 DFQATT and CDR2 SNEGSKA (reference sequence). This CDR3 reads CSAPRDRGLYQQYF. The CDR3 DNA sequence: TGCAGTGCTCCCCGGGACAGGGGGCTCTACCAGCAGTACTTC.

This clonotype came up a few times. The chain joins TRBV9 to TRBJ1-3; no definite D call. Between the trimmed V and J ends, which lost 7 bases and 3 bases, there was a span of 14 bases. This CDR3 has 14 amino acids. Germline CDR1 is SGDLS and CDR2 is YYNGEE. The CDR3 loop reads CASSPTRDGNTIYF. CDR3 nucleotides: TGTGCCAGCTCCCCGACACGAGATGGAAACACCATATATTTT.

A note on this clonotype: This clone may be a read error of a much larger clone one base away. The chain employs TRBV25-1 and TRBJ1-2; D may be TRBD1 (5 bases). The CDR3 extends over 15 amino acids. The V gene lost 3 bases and the J gene lost 8 bases, with 19 bases spanning the gap. From germline, CDR1 is MGHDK and CDR2 SYGVNS. For the CDR3, the DNA is TGTGCCAGCAGTGATTTGCGACAGCCAAGCTCCGGCTACACCTTC. It codes for CASSDLRQPSSGYTF.

V usage is TRBV14 and J usage is TRBJ1-1; D is unresolved. The CDR3 totals 15 residues. Germline V CDR1 and CDR2: SGHDN, FVKESK. V shed 0 bases and J shed 5 bases, with 13 bases lying between them. The CDR3 DNA reads as TGTGCCAGCAGCCAAGAGTGGGTATTGGGGACTGAAGCTTTCTTT. It yields the protein CASSQEWVLGTEAFF.

This clonotype was recorded once. The gene calls are TRBV29-1 and TRBJ2-1, with a possible D match to TRBD2 (6 bases). This CDR3 comprises 14 residues. V was clipped by 6 bases and J by 0 bases, with 12 bases between them. The germline CDR1 and CDR2 sequences are SQVTM and ANQGSEA. The CDR3 nucleotides read TGCAGCGTCGCGGGGTGGAGCTCCTACAATGAGCAGTTCTTC. This encodes CSVAGWSSYNEQFF.

This clonotype was seen ten or more times. The chain recombines TRBV24-1 with TRBJ2-5; unclear D gene. The V gene lost 3 bases and the J gene lost 4 bases, with 8 bases spanning the gap. The V gene's germline CDR1 is KGHDR and CDR2 SFDVKD. The CDR3 spans 13 residues. The CDR3 sequence is CATSDPRRETQYF. In DNA, the CDR3 is TGTGCCACCAGTGATCCCCGTAGAGAGACCCAGTACTTC.

The rearrangement uses TRBV7-2 and TRBJ2-3; 9 bases agree with TRBD2. V trimming: 5 bases; J trimming: 5 bases; junction bases outside the gene matches: 5. This CDR3 spans 14 amino acids. CDR1 SGHTA and CDR2 FQGNSA come from the germline V gene. For the CDR3, the DNA is TGTGCCAGCAGCATTAGCGGGAGAGGAGATACGCAGTATTTT. Encoded protein: CASSISGRGDTQYF.

V usage is TRBV7-3 and J usage is TRBJ1-5, with D possibly being TRBD1 (5 bases). The CDR3 runs to 14 residues. CDR1 and CDR2 from the germline V gene are SGHTA and FQGTGA. V was trimmed by 5 bases and J by 2 bases, leaving 10 bases between them. The CDR3 region has the DNA TGTGCCAGCAGCCCCGGGACGCGCAATCAGCCCCAGCATTTT. Translating gives CASSPGTRNQPQHF.

In this sample, this clonotype turned up a few times. The J gene is TRBJ1-1, the V gene TRBV7-9; D ambiguous. The CDR3 contains 15 residues. Germline lookup yields CDR1 SEHNR and CDR2 FQNEAQ (reference sequence). Trimming removed 5 bases from V and 8 bases from J, with 21 bases in between. The CDR3, as DNA: TGTGCCAGCAGCCCCCGGTCGGGTGGAGCTGGCGAAGCTTTCTTT. Translating gives CASSPRSGGAGEAFF.

J is TRBJ2-2 and V is TRBV7-9; D is unresolved. The V and J ends lost 5 bases and 0 bases respectively, with 16 bases between them. This CDR3 has 17 residues. CDR1 is SEHNR and CDR2 is FQNEAQ in the germline V gene (reference sequence). The CDR3 reads CASSQDGRSTNTGELFF. The CDR3 DNA is TGTGCCAGCAGCCAAGATGGCAGATCCACGAACACCGGGGAGCTGTTTTTT.

V and J are TRBV25-1 and TRBJ1-6; 9 nucleotides align to TRBD1. V was clipped by 6 bases and J by 9 bases; unmatched bases: 6. Germline CDR1 reads MGHDK; CDR2 reads SYGVNS. This CDR3 is built from 14 residues. CDR3 amino acids: CASRLGTGTSPLHF. CDR3 nucleotide sequence: TGTGCCAGCAGACTAGGGACAGGGACTTCACCCCTCCACTTT.

The gene calls are TRBV7-2 and TRBJ2-5; 9 bases are a match to TRBD2. The trim removed 7 bases at V and 5 bases at J, leaving 14 bases unmatched. The CDR3 contains 16 residues. Germline assignment: CDR1 SGHTA and CDR2 FQGNSA. CDR3 in DNA: TGTGCCAGCACCACGGGACTAGCCGGAGCCCTGGAGACCCAGTACTTC. Amino acid sequence: CASTTGLAGALETQYF.

This clonotype was found many times. The chain joins TRBV29-1 to TRBJ2-7; TRBD2 matches at 11 bases. J lost 5 bases, V lost 7 bases, and 10 bases had no gene match. CDR1 and CDR2 (germline): SQVTM, ANQGSEA. The CDR3 covers 14 residues. The CDR3 bases are TGCAGCGCCCTCCTAGGGGGACTAGCGGACGAGCAGTACTTC. Protein sequence: CSALLGGLADEQYF.

The table lists this clonotype with a count of one. A much larger clone lies a single base off, so this may be a read error. The V call is TRBV29-1, the J call TRBJ2-7; D may match TRBD1 or TRBD2 (5 bases each). From germline, CDR1 is SQVTM and CDR2 ANQGSEA. Deletions cut 7 bases from V and 0 bases from J, with 7 bases between. The CDR3 contains 11 residues. The CDR3 loop is CSGGTSYEQYF. The CDR3 DNA reads TGCAGCGGTGGGACCTCCTACGAGCAGTACTTC.

A few counts support this clonotype. The chain recombines TRBV19 with TRBJ1-3, with D possibly matching TRBD1 (5 bases). The CDR3 sequence is 15 residues long. Looked up from germline, CDR1 is LNHDA and CDR2 is SQIVND (reference sequence). Trimming cost V 6 bases and J 2 bases, with 14 bases left between them. The CDR3 region is CASSLGGGAGNTIYF. CDR3 DNA: TGTGCCAGTAGCCTCGGCGGGGGGGCTGGAAACACCATATATTTT.

Comments on this clonotype: A junction boundary mismatches the germline segment, possibly from a read error. The chain employs TRBV10-2 and TRBJ1-1, with a weak D call TRBD1 (5 bases). Germline lookup yields CDR1 WSHSY and CDR2 SAAADI. There are 13 residues in the CDR3. The CDR3 region has the DNA TGTGCCAGTCGAGGGACGGTGAACACTGAAGCTTTCTTT. Protein: CASRGTVNTEAFF.

The chain employs TRBV11-3 and TRBJ2-6; D is perhaps TRBD2 (5 bases). The CDR3 extends over 13 amino acids. V lost 11 bases to trimming and J lost 5 bases, with 13 bases between them. Germline CDR1 is SGHNT and CDR2 is YENEEA. The CDR3 reads CAPAGGRANVLTF. The CDR3 region has the DNA TGTGCCCCGGCGGGTGGCAGGGCCAACGTCCTGACTTTC.